Following are 26 T cell receptor beta chains from one sample sequenced in a study of T-cell reconstitution after alpha-beta-depleted transplantation in children. Molecular barcoding with unique molecular identifiers was used for the TCRbeta library. MiXCR was run by TCRdb on the PCR reads, yielding one entry per CDR3 protein. The top ten hold 12% to 15% of the sample, which has some 550,000 distinct CDR3 sequences, 23% seen once. Sequencing used PBMCs, mostly from graft donor cells, obtained 360 days after TCRalphabeta/CD19-depleted stem cell transplant. The receptors here all came from a boy in the first two years of life who had a stem cell transplant for acute myeloid leukemia, so the T cells may come from the graft donor.

Ten or more counts support this clonotype. The CDR3 is CSVEDWAQGVKNIQYF. DNA for the CDR3: TGCAGCGTTGAAGACTGGGCCCAAGGGGTCAAAAACATTCAGTACTTC. J is TRBJ2-4 and V is TRBV29-1; maybe TRBD1 (5 bases). Per germline, CDR1 SQVTM and CDR2 ANQGSEA. V was trimmed by 0 bases and J by 3 bases, leaving 15 bases between them. The CDR3 loop spans 16 amino acids.

This chain uses TRBV5-8 with TRBJ2-3, with D perhaps matching TRBD1 (5 bases). Deletions cut 0 bases from V and 3 bases from J, with 11 bases between. CDR3 size: 15 residues. CDR1 and CDR2 from the germline V gene are SGHTS and YDEGEE. CDR3 in DNA: TGTGCCAGCAGCTTGGAAGGGGCGCCAACAGATACGCAGTATTTT. Amino acid sequence: CASSLEGAPTDTQYF.

This clonotype was picked up many times. The rearrangement links TRBV7-2 to TRBJ2-5, with D perhaps TRBD2 (6 bases). CDR3 length: 14 residues. Germline assignment: CDR1 SGHTA and CDR2 FQGNSA. Trimming took 0 bases from V and 2 from J, leaving 7 bases between them. The CDR3 spells CASSLAGGQETQYF. CDR3 coding DNA: TGTGCCAGCAGCTTAGCGGGGGGACAAGAGACCCAGTACTTC.

This rearrangement joins TRBV24-1 to TRBJ2-2; D assignment may be TRBD1 or TRBD2 (6 bases each). The V end lost 5 bases, the J end lost 0 bases, and 18 bases lay between the germline ends. Per germline, CDR1 KGHDR and CDR2 SFDVKD. This CDR3 has 18 amino acids. The CDR3 DNA reads TGTGCCACCAGTGCTGCCCGGGGGCGCCGCCCGAACACCGGGGAGCTGTTTTTT. This translates into CATSAARGRRPNTGELFF.

The chain recombines TRBV6-5 with TRBJ2-1; no clear D. V shed 2 bases and J shed 1 base, with 9 bases lying between them. The CDR3 is 15 residues long. CDR1 and CDR2 from the germline V gene are MNHEY and SVGAGI. This CDR3 reads CASSYDTLSYNEQFF. The CDR3 DNA sequence: TGTGCCAGCAGTTACGACACTCTTTCCTACAATGAGCAGTTCTTC.

This clonotype was seen many times. This chain connects TRBV7-6 to TRBJ2-6; 8 bases fit TRBD1. CDR1 and CDR2 (germline): SGHVS, FNYEAQ. The CDR3 spans 18 residues. J was trimmed by 4 bases and V by 5 bases; bases with no gene match: 13. CDR3 in amino acids: CASSRRGRSVFGANVLTF. The CDR3, as DNA: TGTGCCAGCAGCCGCAGGGGGCGCTCGGTATTCGGGGCCAACGTCCTGACTTTC.

The chain combines TRBV20-1 with TRBJ2-1; D may be TRBD2 (6 bases). Per the germline V gene, CDR1 is DFQATT and CDR2 is SNEGSKA (reference sequence). V was pared by 5 bases and J by 4 bases, with 21 bases between. This CDR3 contains 16 residues. DNA of the CDR3: TGCAGTGCTCCACTTCGGGGGACCGCCCTTTACAATGAGCAGTTCTTC. Its protein is CSAPLRGTALYNEQFF.

As for this clonotype: One end of the junction varies from germline; a read error may be responsible. The chain links TRBV20-1 to TRBJ2-3; D might be TRBD2 (5 bases). The CDR3 extends over 15 amino acids. The germline V gene has CDR1 DFQATT and CDR2 SNEGSKA (reference sequence). The chain's CDR3 is CSAGDIGLYTDTQYF. The DNA of the CDR3 is TGCAGTGCTGGAGATATAGGACTCTACACAGATACGCAGTATTTT.

The chain recombines TRBV13 with TRBJ2-1; 9 bases are shared with TRBD2. This CDR3 spans 14 amino acids. The germline CDR1 and CDR2 sequences are PRHDT and FYEKMQ (reference sequence). J lost 13 bases, V lost 3 bases, and 10 bases had no gene match. The CDR3 nucleotides read TGTGCCAGCAGCTTGGGACTAGCCAACCTAGGACAGTTCTTC. Encoded protein: CASSLGLANLGQFF.

There are many counts of this clonotype. The V gene is TRBV20-1, the J gene TRBJ2-3; D is undetermined. The CDR3 has 16 residues. Trimming removed 3 bases at V and 0 bases at J, with 16 bases between. Germline V gene data show CDR1 as DFQATT and CDR2 as SNEGSKA (reference sequence). The CDR3 DNA reads as TGCAGTGCTAGTTTTATCTCTTCACGTAGCACAGATACGCAGTATTTT. It codes for CSASFISSRSTDTQYF.

The V and J genes are TRBV12-3 or TRBV12-4 and TRBJ2-5; no reliable D call. V was trimmed by 4 bases and J by 5 bases, leaving 14 bases between them. The CDR3 length is 14 residues. CDR3 sequence reads: CASSSDQPSETQYF. CDR3 in DNA: TGTGCCAGCAGTTCGGACCAGCCATCCGAGACCCAGTACTTC.

The chain has TRBV20-1 and TRBJ2-3; no definite D call. CDR3 length: 15 residues. Trimming took 6 bases from V and 3 from J, leaving 19 bases between them. Germline CDR1 and CDR2: DFQATT and SNEGSKA (reference sequence). The DNA of the CDR3 is TGCAGTGCCCCACTACTGGGGTACTATACAGATACGCAGTATTTT. It encodes CSAPLLGYYTDTQYF.

This clonotype was seen repeatedly, ten times or more. CDR3 protein: CASSLRQGIDEQYF. CDR3 in DNA: TGTGCCAGCAGCTTACGACAGGGGATAGACGAGCAGTACTTC. The chain carries TRBV7-2 and TRBJ2-7, with TRBD1 matching 8 bases. The CDR3 covers 14 residues. The trim removed 2 bases at V and 5 bases at J, leaving 5 bases unmatched. Germline V CDR1 and CDR2: SGHTA, FQGNSA.

There are many counts of this clonotype. This chain joins TRBV27 and TRBJ2-2; D possibly matches TRBD1 or TRBD2 (5 bases each). The CDR3 totals 15 residues. The V gene lost 6 bases and the J gene lost 0 bases, with 11 bases spanning the gap. Germline V gene data show CDR1 as MNHEY and CDR2 as SMNVEV (reference sequence). CDR3 nucleotides: TGTGCCAGCAGCGGGACGGCCTCGAACACCGGGGAGCTGTTTTTT. Protein sequence: CASSGTASNTGELFF.

In its sample, this clonotype was seen a few times. The genes are TRBV12-3 or TRBV12-4 and TRBJ2-7; tentative D call: TRBD2 (6 bases). Trimming pared 3 bases from V and 12 bases from J, leaving 27 bases between. There are 16 residues in the CDR3. CDR3 loop: CASSFGRREESFSRYF. DNA of the CDR3: TGTGCCAGCAGTTTCGGCCGCAGGGAGGAAAGTTTCAGTAGGTACTTC.

This clonotype was observed at least ten times. The V and J genes are TRBV10-3 and TRBJ2-7; possibly TRBD1 for D (6 bases). V lost 11 bases, J lost 2 bases, and 16 bases lay in between. Looked up from germline, CDR1 is ENHRY and CDR2 is SYGVKD. The CDR3 is 13 residues long. The CDR3 region is CAVRDTWTYEQYV. CDR3 bases: TGTGCCGTCCGGGACACATGGACCTACGAGCAGTACGTC.

V gene TRBV7-8 combines with J gene TRBJ2-5; a possible D gene is TRBD2 (5 bases). The CDR3 covers 16 residues. Trimming pared 4 bases from V and 2 bases from J, leaving 17 bases between. Looked up from germline, CDR1 is SGHVS and CDR2 is FQNEAQ. For the CDR3, the DNA is TGTGCCAGCAGCTCGCCGGGGTTAGGTACACAAGAGACCCAGTACTTC. Its translation is CASSSPGLGTQETQYF.

The chain is built from TRBV10-3 and TRBJ2-1; D is undetermined. Looked up from germline, CDR1 is ENHRY and CDR2 is SYGVKD. V lost 9 bases, J lost 2 bases, and 17 bases lay in between. The CDR3 runs 15 residues. In DNA, the CDR3 is TGTGCCATAAGTTTCCAGGCCCCTACCTACAATGAGCAGTTCTTC. It translates to CAISFQAPTYNEQFF.

The chain has TRBV6-4 and TRBJ2-5; 7 bases match TRBD2. This CDR3 comprises 13 residues. Germline trimming cut 3 bases from V and 4 bases from J; bases unmatched to any gene: 2. The V gene's germline CDR1 is MRHNA and CDR2 SNTAGT. The CDR3 sequence: CASSEREGETQYF. DNA for the CDR3: TGTGCCAGCAGTGAGAGGGAGGGAGAGACCCAGTACTTC.

The gene calls are TRBV4-3 and TRBJ2-7; D tentatively fits TRBD1 or TRBD2 (5 bases each). V lost 1 base and J 0 bases, leaving 10 bases between the germline ends. Germline CDR1 reads LGHNA; CDR2 reads YSLEER. CDR3 length: 15 amino acids. The CDR3 nucleotides read TGCGCCAGCAGCCAAGCCCCAGGGAGCTCCTACGAGCAGTACTTC. Protein product: CASSQAPGSSYEQYF.

This clonotype was seen more than once but under ten times. The chain combines TRBV6-5 with TRBJ2-2; possibly TRBD2 for D (6 bases). Trimming removed 2 bases at V and 1 base at J, with 14 bases between. Germline V gene data show CDR1 as MNHEY and CDR2 as SVGAGI. The CDR3 is made up of 17 amino acids. The CDR3 reads CASSYGGKGRNTGELFF. The CDR3, as DNA: TGTGCCAGCAGTTACGGCGGGAAAGGGCGGAACACCGGGGAGCTGTTTTTT.

This clonotype was found many times. The chain is built from TRBV6-5 and TRBJ2-5, with 9 nucleotides matching TRBD1. Germline-derived CDR1 and CDR2 are MNHEY and SVGAGI. The CDR3 totals 16 residues. With 0 bases clipped from V and 4 bases from J, the junction kept 6 bases outside the gene matches. The CDR3 sequence: CASSYSYRGRRETQYF. The CDR3 nucleotides read TGTGCCAGCAGTTACTCATACAGGGGGCGTAGAGAGACCCAGTACTTC.

The table lists this clonotype with many counts. The chain links TRBV20-1 to TRBJ1-3; D is undetermined. Germline CDR1 reads DFQATT; CDR2 reads SNEGSKA (reference sequence). The CDR3 contains 14 residues. Trimming shortened V by 4 bases and J by 4 bases, and 14 bases separated the two germline ends. CDR3 sequence: CSAIFLGEGNTIYF. The CDR3 DNA reads TGCAGTGCTATTTTTTTAGGAGAGGGAAACACCATATATTTT.

This clonotype was recorded at least ten times. CDR3 loop: CASSPTGGGDTQYF. In nucleotides, the CDR3 is TGTGCCAGCTCACCGACAGGGGGAGGGGATACGCAGTATTTT. The rearrangement joins TRBV18 to TRBJ2-3; 9 nucleotides line up with TRBD1. CDR1 is KGHSH and CDR2 is LQKENI in the germline V gene. There are 14 residues in the CDR3. J gave up 6 bases and V 3 bases, and 4 bases lay outside the gene matches.

This clonotype was seen ten or more times. The chain employs TRBV7-9 and TRBJ1-5; 7 bases match TRBD1. Germline assignment: CDR1 SEHNR and CDR2 FQNEAQ (reference sequence). Trimming took 5 bases from V and 0 from J; bases not matched to a gene: 4. The CDR3 contains 15 residues. The CDR3 spells CASSEGQLSNQPQHF. The CDR3 nucleotides read TGTGCCAGCAGCGAGGGACAGCTTAGCAATCAGCCCCAGCATTTT. Supplemented by reference TRBV7-9 and TRBJ1-5, the full variable domain reads DTGVSQNPRHKITKRGQNVTFRCDPISEHNRLYWYRQTLGQGPEFLTYFQNEAQLEKSRLLSDRFSAERPKGSFSTLEIQRTEQGDSAMYLCASSEGQLSNQPQHFGDGTRLSIL.

V gene TRBV20-1 combines with J gene TRBJ2-5, with 11 bases identical to TRBD2. Germline V gene lookup returns CDR1 DFQATT and CDR2 SNEGSKA (reference sequence). The V gene end was trimmed by 0 bases and the J gene end by 5 bases; junction bases not matched to a gene: 8. This CDR3 region has 16 residues. CDR3 bases: TGCAGTGCTAGAGATCGGTTAGCGGGGGGGCTGGAGACCCAGTACTTC. Protein sequence: CSARDRLAGGLETQYF.